This TCR beta chain was recovered during a study of blood T cell repertoires in COVID-19. Across the study: Researchers got acute and convalescent COVID-19 samples from the United States, Italy and Spain. The analysed material was cDNA or gDNA that came from T cells, B-cell-depleted T cells, or PBMCs.

V lost 2 bases, J lost 11 bases, and 11 bases lay in between. Germline V gene sequence: CDR1 MNHEY, CDR2 SVGAGI. This CDR3 contains 12 residues. Methods used by the authors: Reference gene primer amplification gave nucleated cell count estimates. TCRdb's table, derived via immunoSEQ multiplex PCR, lists solely in-frame clones and lacks some. D and trimming were read from the DNA, whereas the V and J calls and clone size are those reported in that table. The sample holds 65,000 to 85,000 clones; 78% are singletons and the top ten take around 15%. This sequence joins TRBV6-5 and TRBJ2-3, with D possibly being TRBD2 (6 bases). This sequence originates from a human donor in a cohort sampled during active COVID-19. The sample consisted of peripheral blood. The CDR3 DNA sequence: TGTGCCAGCAGTTACGTCGGAGGGTTGCAGTATTTT. The encoded protein is CASSYVGGLQYF.